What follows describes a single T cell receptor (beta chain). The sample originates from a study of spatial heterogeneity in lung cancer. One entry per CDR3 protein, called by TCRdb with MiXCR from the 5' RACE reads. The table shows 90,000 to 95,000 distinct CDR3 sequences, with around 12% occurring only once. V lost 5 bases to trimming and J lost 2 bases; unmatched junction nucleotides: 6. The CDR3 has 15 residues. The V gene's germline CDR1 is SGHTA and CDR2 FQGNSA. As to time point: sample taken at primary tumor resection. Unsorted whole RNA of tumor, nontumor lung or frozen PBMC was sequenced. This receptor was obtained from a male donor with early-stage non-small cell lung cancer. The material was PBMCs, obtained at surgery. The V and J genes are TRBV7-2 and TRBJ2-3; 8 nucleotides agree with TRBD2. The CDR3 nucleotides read TGTGCCAGCAGCGCACTAGCGGAGCTCACAGATACGCAGTATTTT. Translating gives CASSALAELTDTQYF.